Listed below are T cell receptor beta chains from one sample, sequenced in a study of siplizumab effects on memory and regulatory T cells. Clones were sequenced by immunoSEQ multiplex PCR, and TCRdb holds only the in-frame ones, with some missing. The sample consists of about 100,000 clones, 85% to 95% of them appearing once. Sample: non-Treg CD4+ T cells sorted from blood. These receptors were collected from a human donor in good health. Each CDR3 is given with its conserved first and last residue. Fields, in order: CDR3 DNA, CDR3 protein, V gene, D gene, J gene, clone size. D genes are given only for firm matches. A row's size may be missing; if present it is once, few, many or a size class.

TGCGCCAGCAGCTTGGATTCGGCGGGAGCTGCGAACACCGGGGAGCTGTTTTTT,CASSLDSAGAANTGELFF,TRBV5-1,TRBD2,TRBJ2-2,-
TGTGCCAGCAGTTTCAGACTACGAGGCACCGGGGAGCTGTTTTTT,CASSFRLRGTGELFF,TRBV28,-,TRBJ2-2,-
TGTGCCAGCAGTTCCACAGGGTGGCAGCCCCAGCATTTT,CASSSTGWQPQHF,TRBV27,-,TRBJ1-5,-
TGTGCCAGTAGTATAGAAGAATCCTATGGCTACACCTTC,CASSIEESYGYTF,TRBV19,-,TRBJ1-2,-
TGTGCCAGCGGACTTAGAGGGGAGAGCTCCTACAATGAGCAGTTCTTC,CASGLRGESSYNEQFF,TRBV4-2,-,TRBJ2-1,-
TGTGCCAGTGGGTTGGAGGGAGGGGCGGGGGAGCAGTACTTC,CASGLEGGAGEQYF,TRBV6-1,TRBD2,TRBJ2-7,-
TGTGCCTTACAGGGTTGGGGGAATGAAAAACTGTTTTTT,CALQGWGNEKLFF,TRBV30,-,TRBJ1-4,-
TGTGCCAGCAGTATTTCAGTCAATCAGCCCCAGCATTTT,CASSISVNQPQHF,TRBV28,-,TRBJ1-5,-
TGTGCCAGCAGCTCGTCCGACAGCAGAAAAAACATTCAGTACTTC,CASSSSDSRKNIQYF,TRBV7-8,-,TRBJ2-4,-
TGTGCCAGCAGTTACGCTACCCAAGGGAGAGATACGCAGTATTTT,CASSYATQGRDTQYF,TRBV6-6,-,TRBJ2-3,-
TGTGCCAGCAGCCGCATAGGGACTAGCGGGATTAGGGAGACCCAGTACTTC,CASSRIGTSGIRETQYF,TRBV7-3,TRBD2,TRBJ2-5,-
TGCGCCAGCAGTGAGTCGAGGATTTCGGGCGAGCAGTACTTC,CASSESRISGEQYF,TRBV10-2,-,TRBJ2-7,-
TGTGCCAGCAGCTTAATTGATTCGAGCACAGATACGCAGTATTTT,CASSLIDSSTDTQYF,TRBV7-3,-,TRBJ2-3,-
TGTGCCAGCAGTTTTGAGGCCAGCTCCTACGAGCAGTACTTC,CASSFEASSYEQYF,TRBV28,-,TRBJ2-7,once
TGTGCCTGGAGCCCCCTGTTGAGCTCCTACGAGCAGTACTTC,CAWSPLLSSYEQYF,TRBV30,-,TRBJ2-7,-
TGTGCCAGCTCACCAAACCTTGGGTTCGAACAGGGGGCCCACACTGAAGCTTTCTTT,CASSPNLGFEQGAHTEAFF,TRBV18,TRBD1,TRBJ1-1,-
TGTGCCAGCAGCTTAGGCCGTGCCTCCTACGAGCAGTACTTC,CASSLGRASYEQYF,TRBV7-9,-,TRBJ2-7,once
TGTGCCAGCAGCGAGACTTACTATTCAAGGGAGAGGGCTGAAGCTTTCTTT,CASSETYYSRERAEAFF,TRBV5-6,-,TRBJ1-1,-
TGTGCCAGCAGCAAAGTCAGGTGGACCCAGTGTACTGAAGCTTTCTTT,CASSKVRWTQCTEAFF,TRBV21-1,-,TRBJ1-1,-
TGTGCCAGCAGCCCGCCGTGGGGGGGGAGCACAGATACGCAGTATTTT,CASSPPWGGSTDTQYF,TRBV9,TRBD2,TRBJ2-3,-
TGTGCCAGCTCCCCCGCGACAGGACGATCCTACGAGCAGTACTTC,CASSPATGRSYEQYF,TRBV18,-,TRBJ2-7,-
TGTGCCTGGATACGGGGAGTAACCACCGGGGAGCTGTTTTTT,CAWIRGVTTGELFF,TRBV30,-,TRBJ2-2,-
TGTGCCTCCCTCGGACGGGATGCTAATGAAAAACTGTTTTTC,CASLGRDANEKLFF,TRBV30,-,TRBJ1-4,-
TGTGCCAGCAGCCAAGGAAGTGGCGCTTTCTTT,CASSQGSGAFF,TRBV14,-,TRBJ1-1,-
TGTGCCAGCAGCTTACGCGGCTATAGCCCCTACGAGCAGTACTTC,CASSLRGYSPYEQYF,TRBV7-2,-,TRBJ2-7,-
TGCGCCAGCAGCTTGGACTTAGCCAAAAACATTCAGTACTTC,CASSLDLAKNIQYF,TRBV5-1,-,TRBJ2-4,-
TGTGCCAGCAGTTTATCTGGTTTCGCTGAAGCTTTCTTT,CASSLSGFAEAFF,TRBV28,-,TRBJ1-1,few
TGCGCCAGCAGCCCTAGCCCCGTGGGACCGAGGGCCTACGAGCAGTACTTC,CASSPSPVGPRAYEQYF,TRBV4-1,-,TRBJ2-7,once
TGTGCCAGCAGTTTAGTTAGGGCGAACATTCAGTACTTC,CASSLVRANIQYF,TRBV27,-,TRBJ2-4,-
TGTGCCAGCAGCGCCCCTGTGGGGGGTCAGGCAGATACGCAGTATTTT,CASSAPVGGQADTQYF,TRBV9,-,TRBJ2-3,-
TGTGCCAGCAGTGATTCCCGGGCCCCCCTTCAATACAATGAGCAGTTCTTC,CASSDSRAPLQYNEQFF,TRBV6-1,-,TRBJ2-1,-
TGTGCCAGTAGTACACTATCAGGGGCCCAGCCCTCCTACGAGCAGTACTTC,CASSTLSGAQPSYEQYF,TRBV19,-,TRBJ2-7,-
TGCGCCAGCAGCTTGTACCCCTACAACCCCGCCAATGAGCAGTTCTTC,CASSLYPYNPANEQFF,TRBV5-1,-,TRBJ2-1,-
TGTGCCAGCAGCCAGGGGCCGGGACGGAAAGAGCAGTACTTC,CASSQGPGRKEQYF,TRBV11-3,-,TRBJ2-7,-
TGCGCCAGCAGTTTGAGAGTCTACTCCCCCAATGGCTACACCTTC,CASSLRVYSPNGYTF,TRBV5-1,-,TRBJ1-2,-
TGTGCCAGCAGTCCCGGGCTAGCGGGAGTAGAGCAGTACTTC,CASSPGLAGVEQYF,TRBV5-5,TRBD2,TRBJ2-7,-
TGCGCCACTCGGAGCGACCCCGGAGTATTCTACGAGCAGTACTTC,CATRSDPGVFYEQYF,TRBV5-1,-,TRBJ2-7,once
TGTGCCAGCAGACGACTAAGGGGGCATGGCTACACCTTC,CASRRLRGHGYTF,TRBV6-5,TRBD1,TRBJ1-2,-
TGTGCCAGCAGTTTATTGCGTACGTTGGGTGGCGCTGAAGCTTTCTTT,CASSLLRTLGGAEAFF,TRBV28,-,TRBJ1-1,-
TGTGCCAGCTCAGAAGGGTTCCGGAACACCGGGGAGCTGTTTTTT,CASSEGFRNTGELFF,TRBV18,-,TRBJ2-2,-
TGTGCCAGTAGTATTAAGCGGGAGACGAATGAGCAGTTCTTC,CASSIKRETNEQFF,TRBV19,TRBD2,TRBJ2-1,-
TGTGCCAGCAGGCGTCTAGCGACCCTCACAGATACGCAGTATTTT,CASRRLATLTDTQYF,TRBV11-1,-,TRBJ2-3,-
TGTGCCAGCAGCTTGGACGGCAATCGGGGAGAAGCTTTCTTT,CASSLDGNRGEAFF,TRBV7-3,-,TRBJ1-1,-
TGCAGCGCTGAAGGTAGGGCCAGCTCCTACAATGAGCAGTTCTTC,CSAEGRASSYNEQFF,TRBV29-1,-,TRBJ2-1,-